The 31 T cell receptor beta chains reported below all come from one sample, sequenced in a study of regulatory T cells in long-lasting Graves disease. Time point defined: newly diagnosed GD, antithyroid drugs for less than 3 months. After RNA was extracted from PBMCs, the TCR library was made from it. Relying on iRepertoire HTBI primers and Arm-PCR of CDR3 regions, the team built TCR beta libraries. TCRdb reprocessed the multiplex PCR reads with MiXCR, giving one entry per CDR3 protein. The table shows more than 450,000 distinct CDR3 sequences, with around 11% occurring only once. These same data were also listed under a study on T cells in Graves' hyperthyroidism and ophthalmopathy.

This sample comprised peripheral blood mononuclear cells (PBMCs), obtained at new diagnosis, from a patient treated with antithyroid drugs. These receptors came from a woman in her 30s with Graves disease.

This clonotype occurred many times. The genes are TRBV2 and TRBJ2-1; D unclear. V dropped 1 base and J dropped 0 bases, with 7 bases sitting between them. CDR1 is SNHLY, CDR2 FYNNEI, per germline. The CDR3 extends over 15 amino acids. The CDR3 DNA sequence: TGTGCCAGCAGTGAAGTCGGTACCTCCTACAATGAGCAGTTCTTC. Encoded protein: CASSEVGTSYNEQFF.

This clonotype was found many times. The chain carries TRBV10-3 and TRBJ2-7, with no clear D. Per germline, CDR1 ENHRY and CDR2 SYGVKD. Deletions cut 4 bases from V and 0 bases from J, with 4 bases between. This CDR3 comprises 12 residues. DNA of the CDR3: TGTGCCATCAGTGGAAGCTCCTACGAGCAGTACTTC. Its translation: CAISGSSYEQYF.

In this sample, this clonotype turned up many times. The gene calls are TRBV10-3 and TRBJ2-5; D may be TRBD2 (5 bases). The V end was cut by 4 bases, the J end by 5 bases, with 14 bases between. The CDR3 is 14 amino acids. CDR1 ENHRY and CDR2 SYGVKD come from the germline V gene. The CDR3 coding sequence is TGTGCCATCAGTGGAGGGAGACAAGCCGAGACCCAGTACTTC. Amino acids: CAISGGRQAETQYF.

This clonotype was observed many times. The chain uses TRBV2 and TRBJ2-7, with D tentatively TRBD1 or TRBD2 (6 bases each). Germline V gene data show CDR1 as SNHLY and CDR2 as FYNNEI. The CDR3 is made up of 15 amino acids. V was trimmed by 2 bases and J by 7 bases, leaving 18 bases between them. The CDR3 DNA reads as TGTGCCAGCAGTGAAAGACGGAGGGATAGGGGGGAGCAGTACTTC. This codes for CASSERRRDRGEQYF. Using reference TRBV2 and TRBJ2-7 for the parts outside the CDR3, the full variable domain is EPEVTQTPSHQVTQMGQEVILRCVPISNHLYFYWYRQILGQKVEFLVSFYNNEISEKSEIFDDQFSVERPDGSNFTLKIRSTKLEDSAMYFCASSERRRDRGEQYFGPGTRLTVT.

The genes are TRBV20-1 and TRBJ2-3; no firm D call. The V gene's germline CDR1 is DFQATT and CDR2 SNEGSKA (reference sequence). The CDR3 runs to 15 residues. Trimming cost V 0 bases and J 4 bases, with 14 bases left between them. This CDR3 is CSARDRLSFSDTQYF. CDR3 DNA: TGCAGTGCTAGAGATCGGCTCTCTTTTTCAGATACGCAGTATTTT.

For the CDR3, the DNA is TGCAGCGCTCAGCAAGGACTAGCGGGGAGGTGGAATGAGCAGTTCTTC. Its protein product is CSAQQGLAGRWNEQFF. The rearrangement joins TRBV29-1 to TRBJ2-1; 12 nucleotides line up with TRBD2. Trimming at V came to 7 bases and at J to 7 bases, leaving 14 bases not matched to a gene. Germline V CDR1 and CDR2: SQVTM, ANQGSEA. The CDR3 runs 16 residues.

About this clonotype itself: An end of the junction does not agree with germline; a read error may underlie this. The chain links TRBV6-4 to TRBJ1-4; 8 bases line up with TRBD1. There are 13 residues in the CDR3. CDR1 and CDR2 from the germline V gene are MRHNA and SNTAGT. The CDR3 sequence is CASSEVLMGTGPW. CDR3 DNA sequence: TGTGCCAGCAGTGAGGTATTAATGGGGACAGGACCGTGG.

This clonotype was recorded a few times. The rearrangement joins TRBV6-2 or TRBV6-3 to TRBJ2-1, with D perhaps TRBD2 (5 bases). The germline V gene encodes CDR1 MNHEY and CDR2 SVGEGT. V dropped 1 base and J dropped 5 bases, with 12 bases sitting between them. The CDR3 consists of 15 residues. The CDR3 nucleotides read TGTGCCAGCAGTTACTGGACCGGGATAGACAATGAGCAGTTCTTC. Protein: CASSYWTGIDNEQFF.

About this clonotype itself: One end of the junction fails to match germline, which may point to a read error. The chain uses TRBV27 and TRBJ1-2, with a possible D match to TRBD1 (6 bases). The CDR3 has 15 residues. Germline V gene sequence: CDR1 MNHEY, CDR2 SMNVEV (reference sequence). The CDR3 region has the DNA TGTACCAGCAGTTTCTTATCCGCAGGGGACTATGGCTACACTTTC. Its translation is CTSSFLSAGDYGYTF.

The table lists this clonotype with many counts. The J gene is TRBJ2-7, the V gene TRBV12-3 or TRBV12-4, with 7 positions matching TRBD2. The CDR3 is made up of 17 amino acids. V was pared by 4 bases and J by 5 bases, with 17 bases of the junction left unmatched. The CDR3 region has the DNA TGTGCCAGCAGTTGGGGACCCCTTGGGGACTATTTCCACGAGCAGTACTTC. This translates into CASSWGPLGDYFHEQYF.

This clonotype was picked up a small number of times. This sequence joins TRBV9 and TRBJ1-3; no reliable D call. The germline gives CDR1 SGDLS, CDR2 YYNGEE. V lost 7 bases, J lost 0 bases, and 11 bases lay in between. CDR3 length equals 14 residues. The CDR3 DNA reads TGTGCCAGCCGCCCCGGGATCTCTGGAAACACCATATATTTT. It codes for CASRPGISGNTIYF.

This clonotype was counted ten times or more. The chain links TRBV7-8 to TRBJ2-7, with D uncertain. Germline V gene sequence: CDR1 SGHVS, CDR2 FQNEAQ. V lost 5 bases and J lost 6, with 11 bases in between. The CDR3 is 12 amino acids. DNA for the CDR3: TGTGCCAGCAGCCCCTATAAGGGCGAGCAGTACTTC. Amino acid sequence: CASSPYKGEQYF.

This clonotype was detected many times. V usage is TRBV28 and J usage is TRBJ2-7; D is possibly TRBD1 or TRBD2 (5 bases each). V shed 5 bases and J shed 4 bases, with 21 bases lying between them. CDR1 MDHEN and CDR2 SYDVKM come from the germline V gene. The CDR3 covers 16 residues. CDR3: CASSPQRGPTAYEQYF. DNA for the CDR3: TGTGCCAGCAGTCCCCAGAGGGGCCCTACGGCATACGAGCAGTACTTC. Drawing the rest from reference TRBV28 and TRBJ2-7, the complete variable domain is DVKVTQSSRYLVKRTGEKVFLECVQDMDHENMFWYRQDPGLGLRLIYFSYDVKMKEKGDIPEGYSVSREKKERFSLILESASTNQTSMYLCASSPQRGPTAYEQYFGPGTRLTVT.

This clonotype was detected many times. The rearrangement links TRBV28 to TRBJ1-6, with TRBD1 identical over 7 bases. The CDR3 spans 16 residues. The germline CDR1 and CDR2 sequences are MDHEN and SYDVKM. With V trimmed by 3 bases and J by 5 bases, 7 bases remained unmatched. CDR3 sequence: CASSLAGQINNSPLHF. CDR3 nucleotides: TGTGCCAGCAGTTTGGCGGGACAGATAAATAATTCACCCCTCCACTTT.

This clonotype showed up many times. This chain connects TRBV19 to TRBJ1-1; D is unresolved. Germline CDR1 and CDR2: LNHDA and SQIVND (reference sequence). This CDR3 has 13 residues. The V end was cut by 6 bases, the J end by 3 bases, with 11 bases between. CDR3 region: CASRAGAYTEAFF. CDR3 bases: TGTGCCAGTAGGGCAGGAGCCTACACTGAAGCTTTCTTT.

This clonotype was counted at least ten times. CDR3 residues: CASSPRAGGTTYEQYF. The CDR3 DNA reads as TGTGCCAGCAGTCCCAGGGCGGGAGGTACCACCTACGAGCAGTACTTC. This rearrangement joins TRBV27 to TRBJ2-7; 8 bases line up with TRBD2. V was pared by 5 bases and J by 2 bases, with 11 bases of the junction left unmatched. Germline V gene lookup returns CDR1 MNHEY and CDR2 SMNVEV (reference sequence). The CDR3 is 16 amino acids.

In this sample, this clonotype turned up many times. This chain joins TRBV30 and TRBJ1-2; TRBD1 matches 8 bases. The CDR3 loop spans 15 amino acids. Germline V gene sequence: CDR1 GTSNPN, CDR2 SVGIG (reference sequence). J gave up 3 bases and V 1 base, and 7 bases lay outside the gene matches. The CDR3: CAWSDIGTGHYGYTF. In DNA, the CDR3 is TGTGCCTGGAGTGACATAGGGACAGGTCACTATGGCTACACCTTC.

The table lists this clonotype with a few counts. V usage is TRBV9 and J usage is TRBJ2-1; D possibly corresponds to TRBD1 (5 bases). Per germline, CDR1 SGDLS and CDR2 YYNGEE. V lost 0 bases and J 1 base, leaving 11 bases between the germline ends. This CDR3 contains 16 residues. The CDR3 DNA reads as TGTGCCAGCAGCGTAGGTAGGGGAAGATCCTACAATGAGCAGTTCTTC. This encodes CASSVGRGRSYNEQFF.

There are many counts of this clonotype. This sequence joins TRBV29-1 and TRBJ1-1; D remains ambiguous. Germline assignment: CDR1 SQVTM and CDR2 ANQGSEA. Trimming shortened V by 6 bases and J by 0 bases, and 14 bases separated the two germline ends. There are 14 residues in the CDR3. The CDR3 region is CSVRPTGMNTEAFF. The CDR3 nucleotides read TGCAGCGTGCGCCCCACGGGAATGAACACTGAAGCTTTCTTT.

The table lists this clonotype with many counts. The rearrangement links TRBV20-1 to TRBJ2-1; TRBD1 might be the D (6 bases). CDR3 length: 15 amino acids. The germline V and J ends were trimmed by 3 bases and 6 bases, with 18 bases remaining between them. Germline V gives CDR1 DFQATT, CDR2 SNEGSKA (reference sequence). The CDR3 region is CSARAGPGALNEQFF. Here the CDR3 DNA reads TGCAGTGCTAGGGCTGGGCCAGGGGCCCTCAATGAGCAGTTCTTC.

This clonotype appeared many times. The CDR3 nucleotides read TGCAGTGCTAGCCCGACGGGATCTTATCAGCCCCAGCATTTT. Translated: CSASPTGSYQPQHF. J is TRBJ1-5 and V is TRBV20-1, with no clear D. This CDR3 has 14 residues. V was cut by 3 bases and J by 5 bases, with 14 bases left in between. Germline lookup yields CDR1 DFQATT and CDR2 SNEGSKA (reference sequence).

The table lists this clonotype with many counts. The J gene is TRBJ2-1, the V gene TRBV3-1; 8 bases are a match to TRBD2. Germline values: CDR1 LGHDT, CDR2 YNNKEL (reference sequence). The CDR3 is 16 amino acids. V was clipped by 4 bases and J by 3 bases; unmatched bases: 8. The CDR3 reads CASSPSGRSIYNEQFF. The CDR3 coding sequence is TGTGCCAGCAGCCCTAGCGGGCGTTCTATCTACAATGAGCAGTTCTTC.

The chain links TRBV19 to TRBJ2-7; TRBD1 matches at 7 bases. CDR3 length: 13 residues. Germline V gene data show CDR1 as LNHDA and CDR2 as SQIVND (reference sequence). After removal of 6 bases from V and 2 bases from J, the junction contained 4 bases not matched to a gene. CDR3 residues: CASRSTGPYEQYF. CDR3 in DNA: TGTGCCAGTAGATCGACAGGGCCCTACGAGCAGTACTTC.

This clonotype has a count of ten or more. The chain recombines TRBV11-3 with TRBJ1-2; 7 bases are shared with TRBD1. The CDR3 consists of 15 residues. CDR1 and CDR2 (germline): SGHNT, YENEEA. After removal of 10 bases from V and 4 bases from J, the junction contained 15 bases not matched to a gene. The CDR3: CATLSLRGQTYGYTF. As DNA, the CDR3 is TGTGCCACCCTCTCCTTGAGGGGACAGACCTATGGCTACACCTTC.

This clonotype was detected a few times. This may stem from a read error, because a much larger clone lies one nucleotide away. The conserved phenylalanine or tryptophan is not found at the CDR3 terminus, so this likely reflects a read error. The chain carries TRBV18 and TRBJ1-1, with D tentatively TRBD1 (5 bases). The germline V and J ends were trimmed by 6 bases and 1 base, with 9 bases remaining between them. The V gene's germline CDR1 is KGHSH and CDR2 LQKENI. This CDR3 region has 13 residues. The CDR3 protein is CASSGDANTEAFL. Here the CDR3 DNA reads TGTGCCAGCTCCGGGGACGCGAACACTGAAGCTTTCCTT.

This clonotype has a count of ten or more. The V gene is TRBV27, the J gene TRBJ1-2; D might be TRBD1 (5 bases). CDR1 MNHEY and CDR2 SMNVEV come from the germline V gene (reference sequence). V was trimmed by 6 bases and J by 2 bases, leaving 10 bases between them. The CDR3 is 13 amino acids. The CDR3 is CASRGRTNYGYTF. For the CDR3, the DNA is TGTGCCAGCAGGGGACGGACAAACTATGGCTACACCTTC.

This clonotype has a count of ten or more. The V gene is TRBV20-1, the J gene TRBJ2-3; no firm D call. Germline V gene sequence: CDR1 DFQATT, CDR2 SNEGSKA (reference sequence). Trimming took 5 bases from V and 6 from J, leaving 9 bases between them. The CDR3 loop spans 11 amino acids. DNA for the CDR3: TGCAGTGCTGTCTACGGGGATACGCAGTATTTT. Protein: CSAVYGDTQYF.

This clonotype was picked up a small number of times. V is TRBV15 and J is TRBJ1-4; D is ambiguous. This CDR3 has 14 amino acids. Trimming cost V 7 bases and J 5 bases, with 14 bases left between them. CDR1 and CDR2 from the germline V gene are LNHNV and YYDKDF (reference sequence). As DNA, the CDR3 is TGTGCCACCACCCCGAGGGCCAAAAATGAAAAACTGTTTTTT. This translates into CATTPRAKNEKLFF.

This clonotype was counted ten times or more. Written as DNA, the CDR3 is TGTGCCAGCAGCCCTATCGGGGGCCAGCCCCAGCATTTT. Translating it yields CASSPIGGQPQHF. This chain joins TRBV28 and TRBJ1-5; a possible D gene is TRBD1 (6 bases). Trimming removed 6 bases from V and 7 bases from J, with 13 bases in between. CDR1 and CDR2 from the germline V gene are MDHEN and SYDVKM. The CDR3 is 13 residues long.

This clonotype was picked up many times. V and J are TRBV11-2 and TRBJ2-7; TRBD2 is a possible D gene (5 bases). This CDR3 region has 12 residues. Trimming stripped 5 bases from V and 4 bases from J, with 9 bases between. From germline, CDR1 is SGHAT and CDR2 FQNNGV. The CDR3 sequence is CASSTGLYEQYF. The CDR3, as DNA: TGTGCCAGCAGCACGGGATTGTACGAGCAGTACTTC.

This clonotype was seen ten or more times. The genes are TRBV20-1 and TRBJ1-2; 7 bases fit TRBD1. The V gene end was trimmed by 6 bases and the J gene end by 6 bases; junction bases not matched to a gene: 10. CDR3 length equals 13 residues. Germline V gives CDR1 DFQATT, CDR2 SNEGSKA (reference sequence). Here the CDR3 reads CSALLQGWDGYTF. DNA for the CDR3: TGCAGTGCCTTATTACAGGGGTGGGATGGCTACACCTTC.